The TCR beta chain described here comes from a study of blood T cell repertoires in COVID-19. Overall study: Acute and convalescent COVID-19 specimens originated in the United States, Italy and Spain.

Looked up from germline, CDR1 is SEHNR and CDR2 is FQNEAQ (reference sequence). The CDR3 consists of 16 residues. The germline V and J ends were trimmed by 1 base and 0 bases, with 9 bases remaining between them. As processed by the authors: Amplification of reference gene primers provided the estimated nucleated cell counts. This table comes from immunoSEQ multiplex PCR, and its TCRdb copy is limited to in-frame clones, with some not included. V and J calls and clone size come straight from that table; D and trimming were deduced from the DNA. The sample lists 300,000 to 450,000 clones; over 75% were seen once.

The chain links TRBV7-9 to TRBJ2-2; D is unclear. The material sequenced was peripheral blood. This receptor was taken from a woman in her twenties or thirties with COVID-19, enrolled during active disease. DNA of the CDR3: TGTGCCAGCAGCTTAGAAGGCGGAACGAACACCGGGGAGCTGTTTTTT. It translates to CASSLEGGTNTGELFF.